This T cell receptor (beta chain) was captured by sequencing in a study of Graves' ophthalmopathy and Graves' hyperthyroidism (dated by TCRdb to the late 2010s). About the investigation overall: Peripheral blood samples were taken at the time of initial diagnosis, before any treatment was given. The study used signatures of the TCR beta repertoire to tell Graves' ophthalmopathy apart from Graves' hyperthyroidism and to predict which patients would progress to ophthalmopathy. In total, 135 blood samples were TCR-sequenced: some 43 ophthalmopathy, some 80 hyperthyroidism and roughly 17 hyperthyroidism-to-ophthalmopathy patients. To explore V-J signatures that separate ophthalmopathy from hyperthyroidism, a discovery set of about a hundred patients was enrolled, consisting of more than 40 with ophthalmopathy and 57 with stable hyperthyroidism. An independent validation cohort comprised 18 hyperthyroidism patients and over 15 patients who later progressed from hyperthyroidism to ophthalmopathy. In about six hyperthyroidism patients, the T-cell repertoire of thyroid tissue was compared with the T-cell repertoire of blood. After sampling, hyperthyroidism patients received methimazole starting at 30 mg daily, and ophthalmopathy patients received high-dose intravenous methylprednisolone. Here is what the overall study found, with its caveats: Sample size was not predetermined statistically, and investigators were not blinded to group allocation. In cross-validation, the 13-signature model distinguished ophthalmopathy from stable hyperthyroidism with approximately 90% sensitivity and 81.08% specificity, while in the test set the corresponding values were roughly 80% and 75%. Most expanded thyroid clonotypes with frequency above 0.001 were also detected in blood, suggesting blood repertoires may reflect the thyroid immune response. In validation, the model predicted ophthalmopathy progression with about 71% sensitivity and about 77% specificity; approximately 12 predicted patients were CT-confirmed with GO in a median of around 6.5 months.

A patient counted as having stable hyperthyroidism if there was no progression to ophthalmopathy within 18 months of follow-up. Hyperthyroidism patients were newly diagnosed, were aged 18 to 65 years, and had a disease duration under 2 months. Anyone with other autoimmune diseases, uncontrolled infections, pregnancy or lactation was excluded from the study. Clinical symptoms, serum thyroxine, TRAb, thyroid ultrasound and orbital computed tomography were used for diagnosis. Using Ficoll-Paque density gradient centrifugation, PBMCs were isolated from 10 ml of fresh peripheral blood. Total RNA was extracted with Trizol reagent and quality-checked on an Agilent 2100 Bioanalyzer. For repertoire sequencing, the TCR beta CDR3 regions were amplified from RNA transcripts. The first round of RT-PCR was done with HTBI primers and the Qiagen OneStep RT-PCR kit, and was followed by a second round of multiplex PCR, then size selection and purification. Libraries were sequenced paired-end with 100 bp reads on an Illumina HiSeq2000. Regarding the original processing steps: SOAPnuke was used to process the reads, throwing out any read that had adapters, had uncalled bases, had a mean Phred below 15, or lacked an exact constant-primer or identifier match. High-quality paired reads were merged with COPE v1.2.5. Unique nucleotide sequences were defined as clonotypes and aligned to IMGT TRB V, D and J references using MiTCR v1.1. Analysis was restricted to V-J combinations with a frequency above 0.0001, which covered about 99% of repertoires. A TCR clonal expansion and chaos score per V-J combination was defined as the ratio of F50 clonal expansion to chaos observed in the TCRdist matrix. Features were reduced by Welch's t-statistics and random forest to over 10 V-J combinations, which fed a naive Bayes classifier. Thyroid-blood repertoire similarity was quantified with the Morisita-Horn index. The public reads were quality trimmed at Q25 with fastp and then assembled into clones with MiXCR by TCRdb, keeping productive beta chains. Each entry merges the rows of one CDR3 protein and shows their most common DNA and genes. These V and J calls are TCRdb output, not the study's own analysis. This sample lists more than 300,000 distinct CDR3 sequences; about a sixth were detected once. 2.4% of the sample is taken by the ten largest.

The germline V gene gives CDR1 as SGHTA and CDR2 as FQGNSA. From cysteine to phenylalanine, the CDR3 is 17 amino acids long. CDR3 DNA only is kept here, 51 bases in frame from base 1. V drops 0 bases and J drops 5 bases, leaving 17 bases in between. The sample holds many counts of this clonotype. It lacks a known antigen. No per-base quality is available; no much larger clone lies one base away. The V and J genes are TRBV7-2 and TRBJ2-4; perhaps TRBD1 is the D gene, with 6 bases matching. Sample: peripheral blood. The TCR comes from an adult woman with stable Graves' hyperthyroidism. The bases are TGTGCCAGCAGCTTAGCCGGCTCTCCTGGACAGCAAAACATTCAGTACTTC. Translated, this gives CASSLAGSPGQQNIQYF.